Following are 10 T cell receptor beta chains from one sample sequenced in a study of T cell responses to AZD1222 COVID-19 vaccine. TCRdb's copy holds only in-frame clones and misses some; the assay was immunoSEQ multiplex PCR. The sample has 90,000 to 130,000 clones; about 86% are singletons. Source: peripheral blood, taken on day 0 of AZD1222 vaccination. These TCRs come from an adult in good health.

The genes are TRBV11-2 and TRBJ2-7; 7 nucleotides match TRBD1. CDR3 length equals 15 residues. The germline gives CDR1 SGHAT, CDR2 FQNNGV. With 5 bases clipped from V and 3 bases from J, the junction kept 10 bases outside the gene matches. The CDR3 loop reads CASSPYGTANYEQYF. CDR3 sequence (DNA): TGTGCCAGCAGCCCATACGGGACAGCTAACTACGAGCAGTACTTC.

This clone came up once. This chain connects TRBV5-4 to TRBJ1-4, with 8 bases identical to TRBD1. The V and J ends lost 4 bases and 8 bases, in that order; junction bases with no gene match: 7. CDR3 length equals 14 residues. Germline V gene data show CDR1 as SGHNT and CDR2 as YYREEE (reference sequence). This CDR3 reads CASSLTGVEEKLFF. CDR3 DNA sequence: TGTGCCAGCAGCCTGACAGGGGTTGAGGAAAAACTGTTTTTT.

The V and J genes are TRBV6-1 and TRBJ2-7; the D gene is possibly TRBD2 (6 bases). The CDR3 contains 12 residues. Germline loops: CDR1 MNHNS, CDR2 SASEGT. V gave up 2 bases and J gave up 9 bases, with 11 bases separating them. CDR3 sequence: CASSERGGGQYF. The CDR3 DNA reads TGTGCCAGCAGTGAAAGGGGAGGAGGGCAGTACTTC.

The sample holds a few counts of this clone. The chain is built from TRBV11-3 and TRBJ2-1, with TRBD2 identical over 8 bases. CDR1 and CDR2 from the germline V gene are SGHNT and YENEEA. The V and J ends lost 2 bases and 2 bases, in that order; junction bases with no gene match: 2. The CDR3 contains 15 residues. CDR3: CASSLIGGAYNEQFF. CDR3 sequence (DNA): TGTGCCAGCAGCTTAATCGGGGGGGCCTACAATGAGCAGTTCTTC.

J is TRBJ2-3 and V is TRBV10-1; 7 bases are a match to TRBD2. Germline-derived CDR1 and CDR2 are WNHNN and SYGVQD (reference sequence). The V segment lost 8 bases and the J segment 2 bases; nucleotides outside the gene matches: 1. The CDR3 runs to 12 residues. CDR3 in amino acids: CASRGDTDTQYF. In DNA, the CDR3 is TGCGCCAGCCGGGGGGACACAGATACGCAGTATTTT.

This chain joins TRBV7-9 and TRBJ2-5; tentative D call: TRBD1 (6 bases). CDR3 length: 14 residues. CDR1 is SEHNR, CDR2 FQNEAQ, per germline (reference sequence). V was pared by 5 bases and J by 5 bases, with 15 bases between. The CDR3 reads CASSARGVGETQYF. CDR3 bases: TGTGCCAGCAGCGCCAGGGGCGTGGGGGAGACCCAGTACTTC.

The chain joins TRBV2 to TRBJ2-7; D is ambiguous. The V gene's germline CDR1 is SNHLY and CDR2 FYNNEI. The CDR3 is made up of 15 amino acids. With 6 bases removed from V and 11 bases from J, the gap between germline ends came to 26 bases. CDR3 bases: TGTGCCAGCAGGAGTGAAGTAAAGGGCAGTCTTAAAGAGTACTTC. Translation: CASRSEVKGSLKEYF.

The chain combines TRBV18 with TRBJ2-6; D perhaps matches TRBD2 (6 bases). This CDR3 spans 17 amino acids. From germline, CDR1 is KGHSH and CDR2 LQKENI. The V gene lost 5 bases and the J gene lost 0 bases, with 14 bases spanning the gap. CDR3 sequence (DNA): TGTGCCAGCTCAGGCGGGGATGCGGACTCTGGGGCCAACGTCCTGACTTTC. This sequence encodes CASSGGDADSGANVLTF.

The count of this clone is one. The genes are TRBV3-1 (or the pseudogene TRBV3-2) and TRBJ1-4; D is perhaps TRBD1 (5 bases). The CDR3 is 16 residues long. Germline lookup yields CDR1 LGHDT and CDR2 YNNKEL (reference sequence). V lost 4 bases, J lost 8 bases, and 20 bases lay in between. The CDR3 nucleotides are TGTGCCAGCAGCCCAAGAGGGGCGGCTCCGGGGGAAAAACTGTTTTTT. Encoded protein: CASSPRGAAPGEKLFF.

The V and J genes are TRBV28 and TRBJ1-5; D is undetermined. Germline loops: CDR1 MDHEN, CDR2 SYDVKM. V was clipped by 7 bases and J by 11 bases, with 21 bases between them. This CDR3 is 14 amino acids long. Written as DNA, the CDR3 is TGTGCCAGCATGGCCCTATCATTCGAGTCAGCCCAGCATTTT. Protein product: CASMALSFESAQHF.